The rows below give T cell receptor beta chains drawn from one sample of a study of blood T cell repertoires in COVID-19. This table comes from immunoSEQ multiplex PCR, and its TCRdb copy is limited to in-frame clones, with some not included. The sample records 190,000 or so clones, roughly 84% being singletons. Sequencing input: PBMCs or T cells enriched from blood (not recorded which). The receptors come from a man in his forties who had recovered from COVID-19. Each CDR3 is given with its conserved first and last residue. The order of the fields is V gene, clone size, J gene, CDR3 protein. Not all rows give a size; the values are once, few, many and, for expanded clones, a class.

>TRBV15|few|TRBJ1-6
CATSRDRLTANSPLHF
>TRBV30|NA|TRBJ1-1
CAWSTRQGAFTEAFF
>TRBV12-3/TRBV12-4|NA|TRBJ1-2
CASSQVNHGYTF
>TRBV5-1|NA|TRBJ2-1
CASSYDGTDNEQFF
>TRBV10-3|NA|TRBJ1-4
CAISEDRGEKLFF
>TRBV7-9|NA|TRBJ1-2
CASSLNGQVPLTF
>TRBV6-5|NA|TRBJ1-1
CASRNREGGTEAFF
>TRBV2|NA|TRBJ2-3
CASSVERGTDTQYF
>TRBV24-1|NA|TRBJ2-7
CATSDKKGLPNGEQYF
>TRBV2|NA|TRBJ2-2
CASRDLGQGAGELFF
>TRBV30|NA|TRBJ1-1
CAWRRSGTVNTEAFF
>TRBV7-9|NA|TRBJ1-1
CASSRPLTEGNTEAFF
>TRBV2|few|TRBJ1-1
CASRDLNTEAFF
>TRBV7-8|NA|TRBJ2-1
CASSRKGRDIYNEQFF
>TRBV5-1|NA|TRBJ1-1
CASRSNEETRAFF
>TRBV9|few|TRBJ1-2
CASSGGDRRRNGYTF
>TRBV18|NA|TRBJ1-2
CASSPGAEAAYTF
>TRBV4-2|NA|TRBJ2-6
CASSQSRYGGWAGANVLTF
>TRBV10-3|once|TRBJ1-1
CAISDYQGSNTEAFF
>TRBV10-3|once|TRBJ2-1
CAIKWGLGQGARSEQFF
>TRBV29-1|NA|TRBJ1-2
CSVEGQGAGYTF
>TRBV4-2|NA|TRBJ1-4
CASSQGYRENEKLFF
>TRBV28|NA|TRBJ1-1
CASLLADITEAFF
>TRBV11-2|NA|TRBJ1-2
CASSLVRQGGYTF
>TRBV4-1|NA|TRBJ2-3
CASSQTSGTDTQYF
>TRBV7-9|NA|TRBJ2-3
CASSSERQGTPDTQYF
>TRBV6-1|NA|TRBJ2-7
CASSEQTSGGYEQYF
>TRBV10-3|NA|TRBJ1-1
CAIRGDSLNTEAFF
>TRBV5-1|once|TRBJ1-1
CASSLQAENTEAFF
>TRBV4-3|NA|TRBJ2-1
CASSQDGTVNNEQFF
>TRBV28|NA|TRBJ1-6
CASSPGQGGSPLHF
>TRBV21-1|NA|TRBJ1-5
CASSRIMAREDQPQHF
>TRBV28|NA|TRBJ1-4
CASSSDRSTNEKLFF
>TRBV11-2|NA|TRBJ1-2
CASRSQGTGYTF
>TRBV2|NA|TRBJ1-6
CASSEIQGNSPLHF
>TRBV2|few|TRBJ2-7
CASSGASSSYEQYF
>TRBV10-3|NA|TRBJ1-1
CAIWEGNTEAFF
>TRBV5-5|NA|TRBJ1-2
CASSLGTGQDGYTF
>TRBV2|NA|TRBJ2-1
CASRAGGINNEQFF
>TRBV11-3|NA|TRBJ2-1
CASSPGGTYNEQFF